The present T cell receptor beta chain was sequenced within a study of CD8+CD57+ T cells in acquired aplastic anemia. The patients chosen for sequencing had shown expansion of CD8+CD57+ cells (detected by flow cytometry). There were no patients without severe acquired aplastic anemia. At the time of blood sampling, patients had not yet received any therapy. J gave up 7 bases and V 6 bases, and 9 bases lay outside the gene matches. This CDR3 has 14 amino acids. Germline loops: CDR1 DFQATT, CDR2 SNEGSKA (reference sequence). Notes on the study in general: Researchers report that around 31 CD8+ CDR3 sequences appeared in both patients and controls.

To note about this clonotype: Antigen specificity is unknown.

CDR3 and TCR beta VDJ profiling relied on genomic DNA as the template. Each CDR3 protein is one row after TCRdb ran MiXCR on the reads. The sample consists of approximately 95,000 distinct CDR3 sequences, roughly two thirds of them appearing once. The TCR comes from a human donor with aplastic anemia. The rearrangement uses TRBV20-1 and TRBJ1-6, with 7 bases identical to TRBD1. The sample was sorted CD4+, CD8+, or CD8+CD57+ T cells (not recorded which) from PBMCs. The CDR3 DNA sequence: TGCAGTGCGGGGGGGACAGAACCAAATTCACCCCTCCACTTT. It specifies CSAGGTEPNSPLHF.